This T cell receptor (beta chain) was profiled in a study of T cell responses to AZD1222 COVID-19 vaccine. Regarding the study as a whole: Baseline serostatus was positive in only a handful of AZD1222 recipients. Dominant CD4 TCR responses targeted spike regions 160-218 and 743-854. The donor group comprised mostly white British people and more females; the analysis possibly underestimated clonal diversity.

Clones were sequenced by immunoSEQ multiplex PCR, and TCRdb holds only the in-frame ones, with some missing. The table lists roughly 86,000 clones, approximately 81% of them singletons. The CDR3 sequence is 15 residues long. Germline CDR1 LNHDA, CDR2 SQIVND (reference sequence). V lost 8 bases and J lost 1, with 15 bases in between. Comment on this clone: What it binds is unknown.

The chain joins TRBV19 to TRBJ2-4; a weak D match, TRBD2 (6 bases). Sequencing was performed on peripheral blood, taken 28 days after the second AZD1222 dose. The origin of this receptor is an adult who received the AZD1222 COVID-19 vaccine. Here the CDR3 reads CASGRTTLAKNIQYF. The CDR3 DNA reads as TGTGCCAGTGGTAGGACTACCCTTGCCAAAAACATTCAGTACTTC.